The source of this T cell receptor beta chain is a study of circulating and synovial CD4+ cells in juvenile arthritis. Study observations and caveats: Compared with bulk blood, circulating pathogenic-like lymphocytes shared substantially more CDR3 sequences with synovial T cells.

Profiled with immunoSEQ multiplex PCR; TCRdb holds only in-frame clones, not every one. Counted here are 30,000 to 40,000 clones, over 85% occurring once; the ten biggest clones make up 0.7%. This CDR3 is 15 amino acids long. V gave up 6 bases and J gave up 4 bases; unmatched junction bases: 5. The germline gives CDR1 SGHTA, CDR2 FQGNSA. On this clone: Its antigen is currently unknown.

This clonotype originated in a human donor with juvenile idiopathic arthritis. The chain couples TRBV7-2 to TRBJ2-3, with 12 bases fitting TRBD2. Sequencing was done on a sample of CD4+ T cells from blood. The CDR3, as DNA: TGTGCCAGCAGTAGTTCTAGCGGGGGGGCAGATACGCAGTATTTT. Its protein is CASSSSSGGADTQYF.